These 27 T cell receptor beta chains originate from one sample sequenced in a study of blood T cell repertoires in COVID-19. Profiled with immunoSEQ multiplex PCR; TCRdb holds only in-frame clones, not every one. The table includes approximately 120,000 clones, around 90% detected once. The sample consisted of peripheral blood. These receptors all stem from a man aged 50-59 years with COVID-19, enrolled during active disease.

This clone was observed once. Germline is not matched at one junction end, which may reflect a read error. The rearrangement links TRBV4-3 to TRBJ1-1, with unresolved D. This CDR3 comprises 15 residues. CDR1 is LGHNA and CDR2 is YSLEER in the germline V gene. The CDR3 protein is CASSQTPDVRDESFF. The CDR3 DNA reads as TGCGCCAGCAGCCAGACTCCGGACGTACGGGATGAATCTTTCTTT.

The V gene is TRBV6-5, the J gene TRBJ2-7, with D perhaps matching TRBD1 (6 bases). V shed 2 bases and J shed 3 bases, with 11 bases lying between them. Per the germline V gene, CDR1 is MNHEY and CDR2 is SVGAGI. The CDR3 loop spans 14 amino acids. Here the CDR3 reads CASSYGGLGYEQYF. The CDR3 DNA reads as TGTGCCAGCAGTTACGGGGGCCTTGGCTACGAGCAGTACTTC.

The chain links TRBV10-3 to TRBJ2-7; 8 bases map to TRBD1. This CDR3 has 14 residues. CDR1 and CDR2 (germline): ENHRY, SYGVKD. After removal of 10 bases from V and 0 bases from J, the junction contained 8 bases not matched to a gene. CDR3 DNA sequence: TGTGCCACCGAACGGGACAGGAGCTCCTACGAGCAGTACTTC. The encoded protein is CATERDRSSYEQYF.

V is TRBV18 and J is TRBJ2-5; unclear D gene. In germline, CDR1 is KGHSH, CDR2 LQKENI. The CDR3 totals 13 residues. V was shortened by 0 bases and J by 4 bases, with 6 bases between the two germline ends. This CDR3 is CASSPPNRETQYF. In DNA form, the CDR3 reads TGTGCCAGCTCACCACCTAACAGAGAGACCCAGTACTTC.

This chain connects TRBV9 to TRBJ1-2; 8 bases align to TRBD1. CDR1 is SGDLS and CDR2 is YYNGEE in the germline V gene. The CDR3 loop spans 15 amino acids. The junction had 11 bases not matched to a gene; V was cut back by 3 bases and J by 7 bases. CDR3 sequence: CASSASGTGGFGYTF. CDR3 sequence (DNA): TGTGCCAGCAGCGCATCCGGGACAGGCGGGTTTGGCTACACCTTC.

This chain joins TRBV6-1 and TRBJ2-7; 7 positions match TRBD1. Germline V gene data show CDR1 as MNHNS and CDR2 as SASEGT. The CDR3 extends over 14 amino acids. V lost 7 bases to trimming and J lost 2 bases; unmatched junction nucleotides: 8. The CDR3 coding sequence is TGTGCCAGCACTACCCAAGACAGGGCCTACGAGCAGTACTTC. It translates to CASTTQDRAYEQYF.

This chain joins TRBV5-5 and TRBJ2-7; 12 positions match TRBD1. Trimming removed 3 bases from V and 4 bases from J; junction bases left unmatched: 8. This CDR3 is 16 amino acids long. From germline, CDR1 is SGHKS and CDR2 YYEKEE (reference sequence). For the CDR3, the DNA is TGTGCCAGCAGCTCCCACTCGGGACAGGGGGCGTACGAGCAGTACGTC. Protein product: CASSSHSGQGAYEQYV.

The rearrangement uses TRBV2 and TRBJ2-7; D might be TRBD2 (6 bases). V gave up 5 bases and J gave up 0 bases, with 11 bases separating them. The CDR3 covers 14 residues. From germline, CDR1 is SNHLY and CDR2 FYNNEI. Written as DNA, the CDR3 is TGTGCCAGCAGTCCTCTAGCGCACTCCTACGAGCAGTACTTC. This translates into CASSPLAHSYEQYF.

This sequence joins TRBV2 and TRBJ1-4; 7 bases are shared with TRBD1. After removal of 7 bases from V and 2 bases from J, the junction contained 7 bases not matched to a gene. Germline V gene sequence: CDR1 SNHLY, CDR2 FYNNEI. CDR3 length: 15 residues. Written as DNA, the CDR3 is TGTGCCAGCAATTTGGGCAGGGGGACTAATGAAAAACTGTTTTTT. This translates into CASNLGRGTNEKLFF.

The V gene is TRBV19, the J gene TRBJ1-5, with TRBD1 matching over 9 bases. CDR3 length equals 15 residues. The germline V gene encodes CDR1 LNHDA and CDR2 SQIVND (reference sequence). After removal of 7 bases from V and 4 bases from J, the junction contained 8 bases not matched to a gene. DNA for the CDR3: TGTGCCAGTACCGGGACAGGGAGAGGGAATCAGCCCCAGCATTTT. Its translation is CASTGTGRGNQPQHF.

The chain employs TRBV9 and TRBJ2-3; tentative D call: TRBD1 (5 bases). CDR1 and CDR2 (germline): SGDLS, YYNGEE. With 4 bases removed from V and 2 bases from J, the gap between germline ends came to 17 bases. The CDR3 contains 16 residues. CDR3 sequence (DNA): TGTGCCAGCAGCAAAGGGGTGACCTCTTTCACAGATACGCAGTATTTT. As protein: CASSKGVTSFTDTQYF.

The V and J genes are TRBV7-9 and TRBJ2-5; D remains ambiguous. Germline CDR1 reads SEHNR; CDR2 reads FQNEAQ (reference sequence). This CDR3 is built from 13 residues. Trimming took off 3 bases at V and 1 base at J, with 6 bases between the two ends. The CDR3 loop is CASSFSSQETQYF. The CDR3 DNA is TGTGCCAGCAGCTTTTCGAGCCAAGAGACCCAGTACTTC.

The sample holds a few counts of this clone. This rearrangement joins TRBV2 to TRBJ2-5, with D perhaps TRBD2 (5 bases). The V end lost 5 bases, the J end lost 4 bases, and 11 bases lay between the germline ends. The CDR3 is 13 amino acids. CDR1 is SNHLY, CDR2 FYNNEI, per germline. In nucleotides, the CDR3 is TGTGCCAGCAGTCCCCGGGGTAGAGAGACCCAGTACTTC. Translating it yields CASSPRGRETQYF.

The chain employs TRBV4-3 and TRBJ2-2; D might be TRBD1 (6 bases). The CDR3 spans 16 residues. Germline loops: CDR1 LGHNA, CDR2 YSLEER. Trimming shortened V by 4 bases and J by 0 bases, and 12 bases separated the two germline ends. CDR3 protein: CASSRWDTTNTGELFF. For the CDR3, the DNA is TGCGCCAGCAGCCGATGGGACACAACGAACACCGGGGAGCTGTTTTTT.

The J gene is TRBJ2-7, the V gene TRBV18; D gene unclear. The ends were cut back, 3 bases at V and 2 bases at J, with 5 bases in the middle. Germline lookup yields CDR1 KGHSH and CDR2 LQKENI. This CDR3 region has 12 residues. In DNA, the CDR3 is TGTGCCAGCTCACCGGGCGCCTACGAGCAGTACTTC. Protein: CASSPGAYEQYF. Combining the CDR3 with reference TRBV18 and TRBJ2-7 gives the whole variable domain NAGVMQNPRHLVRRRGQEARLRCSPMKGHSHVYWYRQLPEEGLKFMVYLQKENIIDESGMPKERFSAEFPKEGPSILRIQQVVRGDSAAYFCASSPGAYEQYFGPGTRLTVT.

The chain couples TRBV6-1 to TRBJ2-7, with 7 bases that match TRBD2. Unmatched junction bases numbered 15, after V lost 1 base and J lost 12 bases. Germline lookup yields CDR1 MNHNS and CDR2 SASEGT. The CDR3 covers 15 residues. The CDR3 protein is CASSEGVAGPSRRYV. The CDR3 DNA sequence: TGTGCCAGCAGTGAAGGTGTAGCGGGCCCTTCCAGGCGGTACGTC.

The chain is built from TRBV19 and TRBJ1-5; tentative D call: TRBD1 (6 bases). This CDR3 region has 14 residues. Germline CDR1 reads LNHDA; CDR2 reads SQIVND (reference sequence). Deletions cut 3 bases from V and 4 bases from J, with 10 bases between. CDR3 sequence reads: CASSIRTDNQPQHF. DNA for the CDR3: TGTGCCAGTAGTATCCGGACAGATAATCAGCCCCAGCATTTT.

The chain has TRBV19 and TRBJ2-4; 9 nucleotides agree with TRBD1. There are 14 residues in the CDR3. J lost 7 bases, V lost 4 bases, and 5 bases had no gene match. CDR1 and CDR2 from the germline V gene are LNHDA and SQIVND (reference sequence). CDR3 sequence reads: CASSRDREGNIQYF. In DNA, the CDR3 is TGTGCCAGTAGTAGGGACAGGGAAGGCAACATTCAGTACTTC. Based on the CDR3 plus reference TRBV19 and TRBJ2-4, the full variable domain is DGGITQSPKYLFRKEGQNVTLSCEQNLNHDAMYWYRQDPGQGLRLIYYSQIVNDFQKGDIAEGYSVSREKKESFPLTVTSAQKNPTAFYLCASSRDREGNIQYFGAGTRLSVL.

V usage is TRBV29-1 and J usage is TRBJ1-1, with TRBD1 matching 9 bases. Per germline, CDR1 SQVTM and CDR2 ANQGSEA. This CDR3 is 15 amino acids long. J gave up 5 bases and V 1 base, and 8 bases lay outside the gene matches. CDR3 DNA sequence: TGCAGCGTTGAAGGCCTTTGGGACAGGGCGACTGAAGCTTTCTTT. Encoded protein: CSVEGLWDRATEAFF.

The V and J genes are TRBV3-1 (or the pseudogene TRBV3-2) and TRBJ1-4; D is undetermined. Germline V gene data show CDR1 as LGHDT and CDR2 as YNNKEL (reference sequence). The CDR3 extends over 14 amino acids. Trimming shortened V by 0 bases and J by 10 bases, and 12 bases separated the two germline ends. The CDR3 loop reads CASSQESRVGKLFF. The CDR3 nucleotides are TGTGCCAGCAGCCAAGAATCGAGAGTCGGAAAACTGTTTTTT.

This chain connects TRBV6-6 to TRBJ2-7, with 8 bases that match TRBD1. CDR3 size: 14 residues. In germline, CDR1 is MNHNY, CDR2 SVGAGI (reference sequence). Trimming cost V 6 bases and J 3 bases; bases outside gene matches: 7. The CDR3 reads CASSWTGTFYEQYV. CDR3 DNA: TGTGCCAGCAGCTGGACAGGGACTTTCTACGAGCAGTACGTC.

The chain joins TRBV7-2 to TRBJ2-1; the match to TRBD2 covers 7 bases. The germline CDR1 and CDR2 sequences are SGHTA and FQGNSA. With V trimmed by 2 bases and J by 3 bases, 7 bases remained unmatched. The CDR3 loop spans 16 amino acids. CDR3 sequence: CASSLLADQSYNEQFF. CDR3 nucleotides: TGTGCCAGCAGCTTACTAGCGGACCAAAGCTACAATGAGCAGTTCTTC.

J is TRBJ2-1 and V is TRBV6-5; 8 bases match TRBD1. The germline V gene encodes CDR1 MNHEY and CDR2 SVGAGI. The CDR3 length is 14 residues. Trimming cost V 8 bases and J 1 base; bases outside gene matches: 4. CDR3 sequence reads: CASHRTGSYNEQFF. CDR3 DNA sequence: TGTGCCAGCCACCGGACAGGGTCCTACAATGAGCAGTTCTTC.

The chain couples TRBV7-7 to TRBJ2-1, with D perhaps matching TRBD1 (9 bases). Trimming removed 5 bases at V and 10 bases at J, with 21 bases between. CDR3 length: 15 residues. Germline V CDR1 and CDR2: SSHAT, FNYEAQ (reference sequence). The CDR3 DNA is TGTGCCAGCAGCAAACAGGGGGCTGCTAGCGGGGAGCAGTTCTTC. Amino acid sequence: CASSKQGAASGEQFF.

V is TRBV15 and J is TRBJ2-2, with 8 positions matching TRBD1. The V gene's germline CDR1 is LNHNV and CDR2 YYDKDF (reference sequence). There are 14 residues in the CDR3. J lost 5 bases, V lost 5 bases, and 4 bases had no gene match. This CDR3 is CATSPDRGTGELFF. The DNA for the CDR3 is TGTGCCACCAGCCCCGACAGGGGAACCGGGGAGCTGTTTTTT. Complete variable domain (other parts from reference TRBV15 and TRBJ2-2): DAMVIQNPRYQVTQFGKPVTLSCSQTLNHNVMYWYQQKSSQAPKLLFHYYDKDFNNEADTPDNFQSRRPNTSFCFLDIRSPGLGDTAMYLCATSPDRGTGELFFGEGSRLTVL.

CDR3 protein: CATGRGGLYNEQFF. The DNA of the CDR3 is TGTGCCACGGGTAGGGGGGGGCTCTACAATGAGCAGTTCTTC. V gene TRBV19 combines with J gene TRBJ2-1; tentative D call: TRBD2 (7 bases). Germline values: CDR1 LNHDA, CDR2 SQIVND (reference sequence). V lost 10 bases, J lost 3 bases, and 16 bases lay in between. The CDR3 totals 14 residues.

V usage is TRBV30 and J usage is TRBJ1-2; a weak D match, TRBD1 (5 bases). The CDR3 contains 15 residues. Trimming pared 3 bases from V and 6 bases from J, leaving 20 bases between. The germline V gene encodes CDR1 GTSNPN and CDR2 SVGIG (reference sequence). The CDR3 is CAWSGGRVPGNGYTF. The CDR3 DNA reads TGTGCCTGGAGCGGGGGGAGGGTCCCGGGGAATGGCTACACCTTC.